This TCR beta chain derives from a study of lymphopenia after photon versus proton radiotherapy. Sequenced by immunoSEQ multiplex PCR; TCRdb stores in-frame clones only, minus some. The sample records approximately 150,000 clones, more than 85% being singletons. Trimming shortened V by 5 bases and J by 4 bases, and 14 bases separated the two germline ends. CDR3 length: 14 amino acids. Germline CDR1 reads SSHAT; CDR2 reads FNYEAQ (reference sequence). Details on this clone: What it binds is unknown.

Whole-study results and caveats: Oligoclonal CD8+ Temra expansion after nadir drove photon patients' diversity drop. Larger post-nadir TCR diversity loss correlated inversely with survival in deceased patients.

This TCR derives from a man aged 45-65 years with gastric cancer. The specimen comprised peripheral blood, sampled from a patient treated with photon-based radiotherapy. The rearrangement links TRBV7-7 to TRBJ2-5; D is perhaps TRBD1 (6 bases). CDR3 DNA: TGTGCCAGCAGCCCAGAGGCGACAGGAGAGACCCAGTACTTC. Translation gives CASSPEATGETQYF.